A selection of T cell receptor beta chains follows, all from one sample in a study of T cell repertoires in cytomegalovirus infection. The antigens of these receptors remain unknown. Each CDR3 protein is one row after TCRdb ran MiXCR on the reads. Found here are some 940,000 distinct CDR3 sequences, approximately 32% of them singletons; the top ten hold around an eighth. Sequences were derived from cultured CD8+ T cells from PBMCs, sampled from culture after CMV antigen stimulation. The source of these receptors is a human donor in good health (CMV status not recorded). Some clones in this sample may be carry-over from other donors' samples. The CDR3 runs from the conserved cysteine through the conserved F or W. A D gene is named only where the DNA matches it firmly. Some rows have no size entry. The others give once, few or many, or a class for an expanded clone.

v_gene	abundance	d_gene	j_gene	CDR3aa	CDR3nt
TRBV14	many	-	TRBJ1-6	CASSQRGPWASPLHF	TGTGCCAGCAGCCAAAGGGGCCCCTGGGCTTCACCCCTCCACTTT
TRBV3-1	-	-	TRBJ1-2	CASSQVGAGDYGYTF	TGTGCCAGCAGCCAAGTAGGGGCAGGGGACTATGGCTACACCTTC
TRBV7-6	-	TRBD2	TRBJ2-3	CASSEGGKTSGGLRKQYF	TGTGCCAGCAGCGAGGGGGGGAAGACTAGCGGGGGCCTAAGGAAGCAGTATTTT
TRBV6-2/TRBV6-3	-	-	TRBJ2-1	CASSSRDLLNEQFF	TGTGCCAGCAGTTCCCGGGACTTGCTTAATGAGCAGTTCTTC
TRBV29-1	-	-	TRBJ2-3	CSVEQYDISAQYF	TGCAGCGTTGAACAATACGACATCAGCGCGCAGTATTTT
TRBV7-2	few	-	TRBJ2-5	CASSPGRSKETQYF	TGTGCCAGCAGCCCCGGGCGGAGTAAAGAGACCCAGTACTTC
TRBV6-5	many	-	TRBJ1-2	CASSYYQGNYGYTF	TGTGCCAGCAGTTACTACCAGGGTAACTATGGCTACACCTTC
TRBV7-9	-	-	TRBJ2-7	CASTMGPEQLGQYF	TGTGCCAGCACCATGGGACCGGAGCAACTTGGGCAGTACTTC
TRBV3-1	-	-	TRBJ2-2	CASSQVRRGPTRNTGELFF	TGTGCCAGCAGCCAGGTCCGACGGGGCCCCACAAGGAACACCGGGGAGCTGTTTTTT
TRBV4-1	-	-	TRBJ1-4	CASSQPASGTTNEKLFF	TGCGCCAGCAGTCAACCGGCTTCGGGGACAACTAATGAAAAACTGTTTTTT
TRBV6-2/TRBV6-3	-	-	TRBJ2-3	CASSHPFGGGPRGDTQYF	TGTGCCAGCAGTCACCCCTTTGGTGGGGGTCCTAGGGGAGATACGCAGTATTTT
TRBV20-1	-	-	TRBJ1-5	CSAREKGGLGQPQHF	TGCAGTGCTAGAGAAAAGGGGGGGCTCGGCCAGCCCCAGCATTTT
TRBV27	few	TRBD1	TRBJ1-2	CASSSTGWVGYGYTF	TGTGCCAGCAGTTCGACAGGGTGGGTTGGCTATGGCTACACCTTC
TRBV4-1	few	-	TRBJ1-1	CASSQDGSGRGAFF	TGCGCCAGCAGCCAAGATGGTTCGGGGCGGGGGGCTTTCTTT
TRBV4-2	few	TRBD1	TRBJ1-1	CASSQDQLQGGTEAFF	TGTGCCAGCAGCCAAGATCAGCTTCAGGGGGGCACTGAAGCTTTCTTT
TRBV4-2	few	-	TRBJ1-6	CASSQAGGGNYDSPLHF	TGTGCCAGCAGCCAAGCTGGCGGCGGGAACTATGATTCACCCCTCCACTTT
TRBV11-2	-	-	TRBJ2-2	CASSRWRSGELFF	TGTGCCAGCAGCCGGTGGCGTTCCGGGGAGCTGTTTTTT
TRBV27	-	-	TRBJ1-1	CATIRGGSEAFF	TGTGCCACCATCAGAGGGGGATCTGAAGCTTTCTTT
TRBV20-1	-	TRBD1	TRBJ2-4	CSANPDREAKNIQYF	TGCAGTGCCAACCCCGACAGGGAAGCCAAAAACATTCAGTACTTC
TRBV7-3	-	TRBD2	TRBJ2-3	CASSSPTSDTDTQYF	TGTGCCAGCAGCTCGCCGACTAGCGACACAGATACGCAGTATTTT
TRBV6-2/TRBV6-3	few	TRBD2	TRBJ2-2	CASTRGRGGIGELFF	TGTGCCAGCACCCGAGGTCGGGGGGGCATCGGGGAGCTGTTTTTT
TRBV6-1	many	-	TRBJ2-7	CASSWTLQDEQYF	TGTGCCAGCAGTTGGACCCTACAGGACGAGCAGTACTTC
TRBV19	-	TRBD2	TRBJ2-1	CASSILKRGPLNEQFF	TGTGCCAGTAGTATACTCAAGCGGGGGCCTCTCAATGAGCAGTTCTTC
TRBV7-2	-	-	TRBJ2-7	CASSRLMGVHEQYF	TGTGCCAGCAGCCGCTTAATGGGAGTGCACGAGCAGTACTTC
TRBV10-3	-	-	TRBJ1-2	CAISPRGNYGYTF	TGTGCCATCAGCCCTCGAGGCAACTATGGCTACACCTTC
TRBV15	-	TRBD2	TRBJ2-7	CATSRDGGGSYEQYF	TGTGCCACCAGCAGAGATGGGGGGGGCTCCTACGAGCAGTACTTC
TRBV7-9	few	-	TRBJ2-5	CASSPFRQAAETQYF	TGTGCCAGCAGCCCCTTCCGGCAGGCGGCGGAGACCCAGTACTTC
TRBV6-5	few	-	TRBJ2-7	CASSYEENSYEQYF	TGTGCCAGCAGTTACGAAGAGAACTCCTACGAGCAGTACTTC
TRBV7-2	few	-	TRBJ2-7	CASSPRPWGLKAYEQYF	TGTGCCAGCAGCCCGCGCCCATGGGGGCTTAAAGCCTACGAGCAGTACTTC
TRBV12-3/TRBV12-4	-	TRBD1	TRBJ2-2	CASSPGTGWAGELFF	TGTGCCAGCAGTCCCGGGACAGGGTGGGCCGGGGAGCTGTTTTTT
TRBV6-5	-	-	TRBJ2-5	CASSGQPHETQYF	TGTGCCAGCAGCGGACAGCCCCACGAGACCCAGTACTTC
TRBV11-3	-	TRBD2	TRBJ2-5	CASSLDGAGEQETQYF	TGTGCCAGCAGCTTAGATGGTGCGGGGGAACAAGAGACCCAGTACTTC